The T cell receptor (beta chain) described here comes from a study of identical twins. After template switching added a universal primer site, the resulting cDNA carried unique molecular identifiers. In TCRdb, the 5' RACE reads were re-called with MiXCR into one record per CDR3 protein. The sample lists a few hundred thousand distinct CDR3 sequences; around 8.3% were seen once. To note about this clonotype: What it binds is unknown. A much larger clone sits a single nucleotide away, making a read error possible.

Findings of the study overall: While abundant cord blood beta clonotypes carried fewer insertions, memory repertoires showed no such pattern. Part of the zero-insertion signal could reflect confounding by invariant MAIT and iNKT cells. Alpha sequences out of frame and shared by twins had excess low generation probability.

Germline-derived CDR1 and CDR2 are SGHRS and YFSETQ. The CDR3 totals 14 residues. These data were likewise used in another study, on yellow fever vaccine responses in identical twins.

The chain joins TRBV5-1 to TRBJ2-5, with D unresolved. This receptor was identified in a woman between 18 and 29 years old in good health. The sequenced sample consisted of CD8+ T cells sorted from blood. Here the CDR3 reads CASGLAVQTETQYF. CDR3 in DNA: TGCGCCAGCGGCTTGGCCGTACAAACAGAGACCCAGTACTTC.